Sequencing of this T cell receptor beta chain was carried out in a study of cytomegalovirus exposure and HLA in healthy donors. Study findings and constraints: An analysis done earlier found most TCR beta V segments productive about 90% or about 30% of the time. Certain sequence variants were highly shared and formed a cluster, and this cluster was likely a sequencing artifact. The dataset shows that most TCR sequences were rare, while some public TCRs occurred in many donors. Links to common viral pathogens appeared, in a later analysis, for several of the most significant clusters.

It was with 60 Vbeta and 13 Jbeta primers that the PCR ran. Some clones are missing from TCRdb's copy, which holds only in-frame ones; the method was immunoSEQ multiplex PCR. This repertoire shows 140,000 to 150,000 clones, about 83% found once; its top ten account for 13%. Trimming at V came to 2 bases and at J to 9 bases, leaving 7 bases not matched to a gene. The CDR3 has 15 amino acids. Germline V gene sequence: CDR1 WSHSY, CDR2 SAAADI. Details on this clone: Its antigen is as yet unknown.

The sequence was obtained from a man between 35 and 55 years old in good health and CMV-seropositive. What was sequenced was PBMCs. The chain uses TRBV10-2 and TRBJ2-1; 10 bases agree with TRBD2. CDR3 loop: CASSERASGSLEQFF. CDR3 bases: TGCGCCAGCAGTGAGAGGGCTAGCGGGAGCCTTGAGCAGTTCTTC.